The 21 T cell receptor beta chains in this list originate from one sample, sequenced in a study of T-cell reconstitution after alpha-beta-depleted transplantation in children (dated by TCRdb to 2016 to 2017). The treatment or condition label here, explained by the study, means: allogeneic hematopoietic cell transplantation with graft depleted of TCRalphabeta T cells and CD19 B cells. The library relied on PCR. The listed sequencing device is Illumina HiSeq 2500. TCR library preparation used molecular barcoding, with unique molecular identifiers applied to normalize quantification of the TCRbeta repertoire. TCRdb's own reprocessing of the public reads used fastp at Q25 and MiXCR and kept productive beta chains. CDR3 protein sequences are deduplicated, and each keeps its most common genes and DNA. The sample contains 90,000 to 100,000 distinct CDR3 sequences, less than 25% of them found a single time. The ten largest clones represent 20% to 25% of the sample.

The sequencing used PBMCs, collected before TCRalphabeta/CD19-depleted stem cell transplant. These receptors originate from a boy aged 2-9 years with acute lymphoblastic leukemia, due to receive a stem cell transplant.

The CDR3 loop reads CASSWDSRGETQYF. For the CDR3, the DNA is TGTGCCAGCAGCTGGGACAGCCGCGGGGAGACCCAGTACTTC. The chain uses TRBV12-3 or TRBV12-4 and TRBJ2-5; 7 bases map to TRBD1. The trim removed 6 bases at V and 5 bases at J, leaving 9 bases unmatched. CDR3 length: 14 residues.

The chain has TRBV18 and TRBJ2-3; 7 bases map to TRBD1. J gave up 3 bases and V 6 bases, and 9 bases lay outside the gene matches. Germline CDR1 KGHSH, CDR2 LQKENI. The CDR3 extends over 15 amino acids. CDR3 protein: CASSPTGQRTDTQYF. As DNA, the CDR3 is TGTGCCAGCTCGCCAACGGGACAGCGGACAGATACGCAGTATTTT.

The chain is built from TRBV5-1 and TRBJ2-1, with a tentative D call TRBD2 (5 bases). The germline V and J ends were trimmed by 0 bases and 5 bases, with 12 bases remaining between them. CDR1 SGHRS and CDR2 YFSETQ come from the germline V gene. This CDR3 is 15 amino acids long. The CDR3 bases are TGCGCCAGCAGCTTGGACCAGCGGATGAACAATGAGCAGTTCTTC. Translating gives CASSLDQRMNNEQFF.

This clonotype has just one count. The chain recombines TRBV5-6 with TRBJ2-2; D unresolved. The V and J ends lost 0 bases and 5 bases respectively, with 8 bases between them. CDR1 SGHDT and CDR2 YYEEEE come from the germline V gene. The CDR3 sequence is 14 residues long. For the CDR3, the DNA is TGTGCCAGCAGCTTGGCCTTGTGGACCGGGGAGCTGTTTTTT. Amino acids: CASSLALWTGELFF.

This chain connects TRBV12-3 or TRBV12-4 to TRBJ2-1, with 9 bases identical to TRBD2. The CDR3 consists of 14 residues. V was clipped by 6 bases and J by 9 bases; unmatched bases: 9. The CDR3 here is CASSLTSGAVEQFF. The CDR3 DNA sequence: TGTGCCAGCAGCCTGACTAGCGGAGCGGTTGAGCAGTTCTTC.

The chain joins TRBV7-6 to TRBJ2-3; D not certain. Between the trimmed V and J ends, which lost 4 bases and 5 bases, there was a span of 10 bases. CDR3 length: 13 residues. Germline values: CDR1 SGHVS, CDR2 FNYEAQ. The CDR3 nucleotides read TGTGCCAGCAGCTCTAGGAGTGGAGATACGCAGTATTTT. Translation gives CASSSRSGDTQYF.

Comment on this clonotype: This sequence may be a read error, since a much larger clone differs from it by one base. This chain links TRBV12-3 or TRBV12-4 with TRBJ2-7, with 9 bases matching TRBD1. The CDR3 sequence is 18 residues long. Germline trimming cut 11 bases from V and 0 bases from J; bases unmatched to any gene: 20. This CDR3 reads CACVLPGTGFPISYEQYF. The CDR3, as DNA: TGTGCCTGCGTCCTTCCCGGGACAGGGTTTCCCATCTCCTACGAGCAGTACTTC.

The chain couples TRBV9 to TRBJ2-7; the D is unclear. This CDR3 region has 12 residues. Germline CDR1 reads SGDLS; CDR2 reads YYNGEE. Trimming left V 3 bases short and J 5 bases short, with 9 bases between. The CDR3 reads CASSDLGNEQYF. The CDR3 DNA follows: TGTGCCAGCAGCGACCTAGGGAACGAGCAGTACTTC.

This clonotype showed up just a few times. The V call is TRBV5-6, the J call TRBJ2-1, with D possibly TRBD2 on 7 matching bases. CDR1 and CDR2 (germline): SGHDT, YYEEEE. This CDR3 is 14 amino acids long. V gave up 5 bases and J gave up 6 bases, with 15 bases separating them. The CDR3 loop reads CASSYRGGRNEQFF. The CDR3, as DNA: TGTGCCAGCAGTTATAGGGGGGGCCGCAATGAGCAGTTCTTC.

The V call is TRBV29-1, the J call TRBJ1-2; TRBD1 is a possible D gene (6 bases). Deletions cut 7 bases from V and 8 bases from J, with 14 bases between. Germline assignment: CDR1 SQVTM and CDR2 ANQGSEA. The CDR3 covers 11 residues. CDR3 protein: CSAGEGGGYTF. The CDR3, as DNA: TGCAGCGCCGGTGAGGGGGGAGGCTACACCTTC.

This clonotype was seen a few times. The rearrangement joins TRBV30 to TRBJ2-1, with D possibly TRBD1 on 6 matching bases. The CDR3 is 13 amino acids. Trimming cost V 7 bases and J 10 bases, with 20 bases left between them. Germline CDR1 reads GTSNPN; CDR2 reads SVGIG (reference sequence). Written as DNA, the CDR3 is TGTGCCTCATACCTGACAGGCCGGAGGGAGCAGTTCTTC. As protein: CASYLTGRREQFF.

This clonotype was picked up a small number of times. This chain connects TRBV6-2 or TRBV6-3 to TRBJ2-3; 7 bases map to TRBD2. The V gene end was trimmed by 3 bases and the J gene end by 10 bases; junction bases not matched to a gene: 1. This CDR3 contains 11 residues. Germline V gene lookup returns CDR1 MNHEY and CDR2 SVGEGT. CDR3 sequence: CASSYGGAQYF. The DNA of the CDR3 is TGTGCCAGCAGTTATGGGGGGGCGCAGTATTTT.

The V gene is TRBV11-1, the J gene TRBJ2-3; 12 bases line up with TRBD1. With 5 bases clipped from V and 7 bases from J, the junction kept 7 bases outside the gene matches. There are 15 residues in the CDR3. CDR1 and CDR2 from the germline V gene are SGHAT and FQDESV (reference sequence). The CDR3 region is CASSDRDRGLNTQYF. As DNA, the CDR3 is TGTGCCAGCAGCGACCGGGACAGGGGGCTCAATACGCAGTATTTT.

V gene TRBV7-9 combines with J gene TRBJ2-1, with 12 nucleotides matching TRBD2. The CDR3 is 14 residues long. Germline lookup yields CDR1 SEHNR and CDR2 FQNEAQ (reference sequence). V was clipped by 11 bases and J by 9 bases; unmatched bases: 11. The chain's CDR3 is CAGLAGGPISEQFF. CDR3 coding DNA: TGTGCCGGCCTAGCGGGAGGGCCGATTAGTGAGCAGTTCTTC.

This clonotype has a handful of counts. The V and J genes are TRBV20-1 and TRBJ1-3; D may be TRBD1 (5 bases). Germline V gives CDR1 DFQATT, CDR2 SNEGSKA (reference sequence). The germline V and J ends were trimmed by 0 bases and 1 base, with 13 bases remaining between them. The CDR3 extends over 16 amino acids. In DNA, the CDR3 is TGCAGTGCTAGAGACATCGCCCCAGGGTCTGGAAACACCATATATTTT. As protein: CSARDIAPGSGNTIYF.

This chain joins TRBV28 and TRBJ1-4; D gene uncertain. Per germline, CDR1 MDHEN and CDR2 SYDVKM. The CDR3 covers 15 residues. Between the trimmed V and J ends, which lost 4 bases and 0 bases, there was a span of 9 bases. CDR3 loop: CASSSGRATNEKLFF. DNA for the CDR3: TGTGCCAGCAGTTCCGGACGGGCAACTAATGAAAAACTGTTTTTT.

This clonotype came up many times. The rearrangement joins TRBV5-6 to TRBJ2-3; 7 positions agree with TRBD1. The germline CDR1 and CDR2 sequences are SGHDT and YYEEEE. This CDR3 contains 16 residues. V dropped 2 bases and J dropped 5; count of bases not matched to a gene: 11. CDR3 bases: TGTGCCAGCAGCTTTTTTTGGCTCGACAGGGAAGATACGCAGTATTTT. This translates into CASSFFWLDREDTQYF.

This clonotype appeared a few times. The V gene is TRBV5-5, the J gene TRBJ1-2; D not certain. Germline CDR1 is SGHKS and CDR2 is YYEKEE (reference sequence). Trimming cost V 0 bases and J 5 bases, with 17 bases left between them. The CDR3 spans 16 residues. CDR3 in DNA: TGTGCCAGCAGCTTGGCCCAGGCCTCGGGGAGTTATGGCTACACCTTC. Protein: CASSLAQASGSYGYTF.

This clonotype was seen a few times. The chain employs TRBV7-8 and TRBJ2-1, with 14 bases lining up with TRBD2. The trim removed 4 bases at V and 8 bases at J, leaving 4 bases unmatched. This CDR3 is 15 amino acids long. Germline loops: CDR1 SGHVS, CDR2 FQNEAQ. For the CDR3, the DNA is TGTGCCAGCAGCTGGGGACTAGCGGGAGTCTATGAGCAGTTCTTC. This codes for CASSWGLAGVYEQFF.

This clonotype has a handful of counts. The chain combines TRBV6-1 with TRBJ2-7; D remains unclear. Germline CDR1 is MNHNS and CDR2 is SASEGT. This CDR3 is 15 amino acids long. V was pared by 8 bases and J by 3 bases, with 20 bases between. DNA for the CDR3: TGTGCCAGCCTCCAGGACCCAACTCCTGTCTACGAGCAGTACTTC. It specifies CASLQDPTPVYEQYF.

Concerning this clonotype: Just one base apart from a much larger clone, this may be a read error. The V and J genes are TRBV11-2 and TRBJ2-1; D gene ambiguous. V lost 1 base and J lost 4, with 8 bases in between. CDR1 and CDR2 (germline): SGHAT, FQNNGV. The CDR3 extends over 14 amino acids. The CDR3 nucleotides are TGTGCCAGCAGCTTAGGGGTGACTTACAATGAGCAGTTCTTC. Residues: CASSLGVTYNEQFF.